The rows below give T cell receptor beta chains drawn from one sample of a study of T-cell reconstitution after alpha-beta-depleted transplantation in children. Via MiXCR, TCRdb re-called the PCR reads, giving one row per CDR3 protein. The repertoire holds 300,000 to 350,000 distinct CDR3 sequences, with 15% to 20% as singletons. The starting material was PBMCs, mostly from graft donor cells, obtained 360 days after TCRalphabeta/CD19-depleted stem cell transplant. Receptors originate from a male patient between 2 and 10 years old who had a stem cell transplant for acute lymphoblastic leukemia, so the T cells may come from the graft donor. Each CDR3 is given with its conserved first and last residue. Each record gives: clone size, J gene, V gene, D gene, CDR3 protein, CDR3 DNA. D genes are given only for firm matches. Expanded clones are given a class, and other clones once, few, many or no size at all.

size: .
J: TRBJ2-1
V: TRBV7-6
D: .
CDR3: CASSLGLNYNEQFF
DNA: TGTGCCAGCAGCTTAGGACTCAACTACAATGAGCAGTTCTTC

size: many
J: TRBJ1-3
V: TRBV12-3/TRBV12-4
D: .
CDR3: CASSQSGAGNTIYF
DNA: TGTGCCAGCAGCCAATCAGGGGCTGGAAACACCATATATTTT

size: once
J: TRBJ2-5
V: TRBV9
D: .
CDR3: CASSVRGEDTQYF
DNA: TGTGCCAGCAGCGTCAGGGGTGAAGATACCCAGTACTTC

size: many
J: TRBJ1-2
V: TRBV3-1
D: .
CDR3: CASSQAQGGNYGYTF
DNA: TGTGCCAGCAGCCAAGCCCAAGGGGGAAACTATGGCTACACCTTC

size: few
J: TRBJ2-1
V: TRBV14
D: .
CDR3: CASSQDPRGNEQFF
DNA: TGTGCCAGCAGCCAAGATCCCCGGGGCAATGAGCAGTTCTTC

size: few
J: TRBJ2-7
V: TRBV2
D: .
CDR3: CASIGTLPVYEQYF
DNA: TGTGCCAGCATTGGGACACTCCCAGTCTACGAGCAGTACTTC

size: few
J: TRBJ2-2
V: TRBV9
D: .
CDR3: CASSEPLGELFF
DNA: TGTGCCAGCAGCGAACCCTTAGGGGAGCTGTTTTTT

size: .
J: TRBJ2-2
V: TRBV9
D: .
CDR3: CASSVKIWRNTGELFF
DNA: TGTGCCAGCAGCGTTAAGATTTGGCGAAACACCGGGGAGCTGTTTTTT

size: few
J: TRBJ2-7
V: TRBV4-2
D: .
CDR3: CASSQDFPDEQYF
DNA: TGTGCCAGCAGCCAAGATTTCCCGGACGAGCAGTACTTC

size: .
J: TRBJ1-3
V: TRBV7-2
D: .
CDR3: CASSPRARSSGNTIYF
DNA: TGTGCCAGCAGCCCCCGGGCCAGGTCCTCTGGAAACACCATATATTTT

size: many
J: TRBJ2-3
V: TRBV7-2
D: TRBD2
CDR3: CASSLVGGRGDTQYF
DNA: TGTGCCAGCAGCTTAGTGGGCGGGAGAGGGGATACGCAGTATTTT

size: .
J: TRBJ1-2
V: TRBV6-2/TRBV6-3
D: .
CDR3: CASNPYRHLNYGYTF
DNA: TGTGCCAGCAACCCCTACCGGCACCTTAACTATGGCTACACCTTC

size: .
J: TRBJ2-3
V: TRBV7-3
D: .
CDR3: CASSRAIPDTQYF
DNA: TGTGCCAGCAGCCGGGCTATTCCAGATACGCAGTATTTT

size: .
J: TRBJ2-1
V: TRBV28
D: TRBD2
CDR3: CASSLIAGVNNEQFF
DNA: TGTGCCAGCAGTTTAATAGCGGGTGTCAACAATGAGCAGTTCTTC

size: few
J: TRBJ2-1
V: TRBV20-1
D: TRBD2
CDR3: CSARGLAGAYNEQFF
DNA: TGCAGTGCTAGAGGCCTAGCGGGAGCCTACAATGAGCAGTTCTTC

size: few
J: TRBJ1-6
V: TRBV9
D: .
CDR3: CASSVGVVNSPLHF
DNA: TGTGCCAGCAGCGTAGGGGTGGTTAATTCACCCCTCCACTTT

size: few
J: TRBJ2-7
V: TRBV6-2/TRBV6-3
D: .
CDR3: CASSPLGSASYEQYF
DNA: TGTGCCAGCAGTCCCCTTGGTAGCGCCTCCTACGAGCAGTACTTC

size: many
J: TRBJ2-3
V: TRBV7-2
D: .
CDR3: CASSLNPTDTQYF
DNA: TGTGCCAGCAGCTTAAACCCAACAGATACGCAGTATTTT

size: .
J: TRBJ2-1
V: TRBV7-6
D: TRBD2
CDR3: CASSLIGTSLNEQFF
DNA: TGTGCCAGCAGCTTAATCGGGACTAGTTTAAATGAGCAGTTCTTC

size: .
J: TRBJ2-7
V: TRBV6-2/TRBV6-3
D: .
CDR3: CASSYRGYSHEQYF
DNA: TGTGCCAGCAGTTACAGGGGTTACTCTCACGAGCAGTACTTC

size: few
J: TRBJ2-5
V: TRBV6-5
D: .
CDR3: CASSYSRTLETQYF
DNA: TGTGCCAGCAGTTACTCGAGGACTTTAGAGACCCAGTACTTC

size: few
J: TRBJ2-7
V: TRBV13
D: .
CDR3: CASSLGQIYYEQYF
DNA: TGTGCCAGCAGCTTAGGACAGATATACTACGAGCAGTACTTC

size: many
J: TRBJ2-1
V: TRBV5-1
D: TRBD1
CDR3: CASSLTPGDQGVYNEQFF
DNA: TGCGCCAGCAGCTTGACCCCTGGCGACCAGGGGGTCTACAATGAGCAGTTCTTC

size: few
J: TRBJ2-5
V: TRBV4-3
D: TRBD1
CDR3: CASSQDLRPSQGVTQYF
DNA: TGCGCCAGCAGCCAAGATCTAAGGCCGTCTCAGGGGGTGACCCAGTACTTC

size: few
J: TRBJ2-1
V: TRBV30
D: .
CDR3: CAWSVPQGGINEQFF
DNA: TGTGCCTGGAGTGTTCCACAGGGTGGGATCAATGAGCAGTTCTTC

size: .
J: TRBJ1-4
V: TRBV6-1
D: .
CDR3: CASSEGARNEKLFF
DNA: TGTGCCAGCAGTGAGGGGGCGAGAAATGAAAAACTGTTTTTT

size: few
J: TRBJ2-1
V: TRBV27
D: .
CDR3: CASSLRLGGINEQFF
DNA: TGTGCCAGCAGTTTACGACTTGGCGGGATTAATGAGCAGTTCTTC

size: .
J: TRBJ1-1
V: TRBV5-1
D: .
CDR3: CASSWITGNTEAFF
DNA: TGCGCCAGCAGCTGGATTACTGGGAACACTGAAGCTTTCTTT

size: many
J: TRBJ2-7
V: TRBV5-1
D: .
CDR3: CASSLVGGSYEQYF
DNA: TGCGCCAGCAGCTTGGTAGGTGGATCCTACGAGCAGTACTTC

size: .
J: TRBJ1-1
V: TRBV29-1
D: .
CDR3: CSVWRQAMNTEAFF
DNA: TGCAGCGTTTGGCGACAGGCGATGAACACTGAAGCTTTCTTT

size: many
J: TRBJ2-3
V: TRBV7-9
D: .
CDR3: CASSGPRDTQYF
DNA: TGTGCCAGCAGCGGTCCAAGAGATACGCAGTATTTT

size: .
J: TRBJ1-4
V: TRBV29-1
D: TRBD1
CDR3: CSVQETGGAGNEKLFF
DNA: TGCAGCGTTCAAGAGACAGGGGGCGCGGGAAATGAAAAACTGTTTTTT

size: .
J: TRBJ2-7
V: TRBV7-9
D: .
CDR3: CASSFKGSVYF
DNA: TGTGCCAGCAGCTTCAAGGGGTCAGTGTACTTC

size: .
J: TRBJ2-7
V: TRBV18
D: .
CDR3: CASSPQGWRPYEQYF
DNA: TGTGCCAGCTCACCCCAGGGCTGGCGACCCTACGAGCAGTACTTC

size: few
J: TRBJ2-2
V: TRBV7-3
D: TRBD2
CDR3: CASRSGGGNTGELFF
DNA: TGTGCCAGCAGGAGCGGGGGTGGGAACACCGGGGAGCTGTTTTTT

size: few
J: TRBJ2-7
V: TRBV20-1
D: .
CDR3: CSANQAYEQYF
DNA: TGCAGTGCTAACCAGGCCTACGAGCAGTACTTC

size: many
J: TRBJ2-1
V: TRBV29-1
D: .
CDR3: CSGRLYNEQFF
DNA: TGCAGCGGACGACTTTACAATGAGCAGTTCTTC

size: few
J: TRBJ2-1
V: TRBV4-3
D: TRBD2
CDR3: CASSQGGIAGGVDEQFF
DNA: TGCGCCAGCAGCCAAGGTGGGATAGCGGGAGGGGTGGATGAGCAGTTCTTC

size: few
J: TRBJ2-7
V: TRBV12-3/TRBV12-4
D: .
CDR3: CASRLAAGEQYF
DNA: TGTGCCAGCAGGTTGGCCGCGGGGGAGCAGTACTTC

size: few
J: TRBJ2-2
V: TRBV3-1
D: .
CDR3: CASSQDPSAGELFF
DNA: TGTGCCAGCAGCCAAGACCCAAGCGCGGGGGAGCTGTTTTTT

size: .
J: TRBJ2-2
V: TRBV9
D: .
CDR3: CASSALGTNTGELFF
DNA: TGTGCCAGCAGCGCCCTGGGGACGAACACCGGGGAGCTGTTTTTT

size: few
J: TRBJ2-4
V: TRBV4-3
D: .
CDR3: CASSQAPVIGEWVNIQYF
DNA: TGCGCCAGCAGCCAAGCCCCGGTTATCGGGGAGTGGGTAAACATTCAGTACTTC

size: .
J: TRBJ1-5
V: TRBV30
D: .
CDR3: CAWSRVGNQPQHF
DNA: TGTGCCTGGAGTCGAGTGGGCAATCAGCCCCAGCATTTT

size: .
J: TRBJ2-7
V: TRBV28
D: .
CDR3: CASSFIRTEREYEQYF
DNA: TGTGCCAGCAGTTTTATCCGGACGGAGAGGGAATACGAGCAGTACTTC